Below, 18 T cell receptor beta chains from the same sample are listed, as sequenced in a study of cytomegalovirus exposure and HLA in healthy donors. Profiled with immunoSEQ multiplex PCR; TCRdb holds only in-frame clones, not every one. The repertoire holds 90,000 to 130,000 clones, with 70% to 90% as singletons. The sample taken for sequencing was PBMCs. All receptors come from a woman under 40 in good health and CMV-seropositive.

The chain has TRBV6-5 and TRBJ1-2; 7 positions match TRBD1. V gave up 6 bases and J gave up 8 bases; unmatched junction bases: 9. The germline gives CDR1 MNHEY, CDR2 SVGAGI. This CDR3 spans 13 amino acids. The CDR3 DNA reads TGTGCCAGCAGATTACTTCAGGGGGGCGGCTACACCTTC. This gives the protein CASRLLQGGGYTF.

J is TRBJ2-7 and V is TRBV13, with 8 bases aligning to TRBD2. The CDR3 runs to 14 residues. The trim removed 4 bases at V and 0 bases at J, leaving 2 bases unmatched. Germline CDR1 and CDR2: PRHDT and FYEKMQ (reference sequence). CDR3 sequence (DNA): TGTGCCAGCAGCTCCGGGGGGGTCTCCTACGAGCAGTACTTC. This codes for CASSSGGVSYEQYF.

The chain joins TRBV5-1 to TRBJ2-3; tentatively, D is TRBD2 (6 bases). V was shortened by 4 bases and J by 2 bases, with 8 bases between the two germline ends. This CDR3 is 13 amino acids long. Germline-derived CDR1 and CDR2 are SGHRS and YFSETQ. The CDR3 DNA sequence: TGCGCCAGCAGCCGCGGGAACACAGATACGCAGTATTTT. Translating gives CASSRGNTDTQYF.

The chain employs TRBV4-2 and TRBJ2-7; D not resolved. This CDR3 is 15 amino acids long. V was clipped by 0 bases and J by 2 bases, with 11 bases between them. Germline assignment: CDR1 LGHNA and CDR2 YNFKEQ. This CDR3 reads CASSQEGSGTYEQYF. The CDR3 region has the DNA TGTGCCAGCAGCCAAGAGGGCAGTGGTACCTACGAGCAGTACTTC.

This chain uses TRBV5-1 with TRBJ2-5; D not resolved. Germline CDR1 and CDR2: SGHRS and YFSETQ. CDR3 size: 12 residues. V was pared by 4 bases and J by 5 bases, with 9 bases between. CDR3: CASSPNSETQYF. The CDR3 DNA sequence: TGCGCCAGCAGCCCTAATTCGGAGACCCAGTACTTC. Variable domain in full (rest from reference TRBV5-1 and TRBJ2-5): KAGVTQTPRYLIKTRGQQVTLSCSPISGHRSVSWYQQTPGQGLQFLFEYFSETQRNKGNFPGRFSGRQFSNSRSEMNVSTLELGDSALYLCASSPNSETQYFGPGTRLLVL.

This rearrangement joins TRBV7-9 to TRBJ2-7; D may be TRBD2 (6 bases). The germline V gene has CDR1 SEHNR and CDR2 FQNEAQ (reference sequence). Trimming pared 6 bases from V and 2 bases from J, leaving 17 bases between. CDR3 length: 15 residues. The CDR3 DNA is TGTGCCAGCAGGCCCTCTGCTAGCGTAACCTACGAGCAGTACTTC. Amino acids: CASRPSASVTYEQYF.

The chain employs TRBV27 and TRBJ1-2, with D unclear. The CDR3 runs 14 residues. V was pared by 1 base and J by 3 bases, with 9 bases between. Germline loops: CDR1 MNHEY, CDR2 SMNVEV (reference sequence). The CDR3 sequence is CASSLFSGHYGYTF. The DNA of the CDR3 is TGTGCCAGCAGTTTATTTTCGGGTCACTATGGCTACACCTTC.

V gene TRBV6-5 combines with J gene TRBJ2-5; TRBD2 matches at 8 bases. After removal of 2 bases from V and 4 bases from J, the junction contained 3 bases not matched to a gene. CDR3 length: 14 amino acids. The V gene's germline CDR1 is MNHEY and CDR2 SVGAGI. The CDR3 is CASSYVRGAETQYF. CDR3 bases: TGTGCCAGCAGTTACGTGCGGGGGGCAGAGACCCAGTACTTC.

This clone was detected a few times. The rearrangement uses TRBV30 and TRBJ1-2; 9 bases map to TRBD1. Germline CDR1 and CDR2: GTSNPN and SVGIG (reference sequence). CDR3 length: 14 residues. V was clipped by 2 bases and J by 0 bases; unmatched bases: 1. Here the CDR3 reads CAWSWTGANYGYTF. Here the CDR3 DNA reads TGTGCCTGGAGTTGGACAGGGGCTAACTATGGCTACACCTTC.

The chain uses TRBV29-1 and TRBJ1-3; 7 bases are shared with TRBD1. The germline CDR1 and CDR2 sequences are SQVTM and ANQGSEA. J gave up 2 bases and V 6 bases, and 1 base lay outside the gene matches. This CDR3 comprises 12 residues. CDR3 protein: CSVRGPGNTIYF. Here the CDR3 DNA reads TGCAGCGTAAGGGGGCCTGGAAACACCATATATTTT.

In this sample, this clone turned up once. J is TRBJ2-6 and V is TRBV10-3; TRBD1 might be the D (6 bases). The germline V gene encodes CDR1 ENHRY and CDR2 SYGVKD. The CDR3 totals 17 residues. The V end was cut by 6 bases, the J end by 0 bases, with 15 bases between. The CDR3, as DNA: TGTGCCATCAGGCCCGGGACAACCATCTCTGGGGCCAACGTCCTGACTTTC. Its protein product is CAIRPGTTISGANVLTF.

This clone was observed once. The chain combines TRBV27 with TRBJ1-3; 8 nucleotides line up with TRBD1. Unmatched junction bases numbered 7, after V lost 6 bases and J lost 3 bases. The CDR3 extends over 15 amino acids. CDR1 is MNHEY and CDR2 is SMNVEV in the germline V gene (reference sequence). The CDR3: CASSLGQGSGNTIYF. As DNA, the CDR3 is TGTGCCAGCAGCCTAGGACAGGGAAGTGGAAACACCATATATTTT.

In its sample, this clone was seen once. An end of the junction differs from the germline gene, which may be a read error. The chain has TRBV9 and TRBJ2-6, with 7 bases that match TRBD2. The germline CDR1 and CDR2 sequences are SGDLS and YYNGEE. The CDR3 length is 12 residues. CDR3 DNA sequence: TGTGCCAGCAGCGCGGGGGGCAACGTCCTGACTTTC. Protein product: CASSAGGNVLTF.

This chain links TRBV7-9 with TRBJ1-4; weak D call: TRBD1 (6 bases). The CDR3 is 14 residues long. Germline CDR1 is SEHNR and CDR2 is FQNEAQ (reference sequence). V was pared by 4 bases and J by 8 bases, with 14 bases between. In DNA form, the CDR3 reads TGTGCCAGCAGCTACAGGGAGACGGGGGAAAAACTGTTTTTT. As protein: CASSYRETGEKLFF. The entire variable domain, with the rest obtained from reference TRBV7-9 and TRBJ1-4, is as follows: DTGVSQNPRHKITKRGQNVTFRCDPISEHNRLYWYRQTLGQGPEFLTYFQNEAQLEKSRLLSDRFSAERPKGSFSTLEIQRTEQGDSAMYLCASSYRETGEKLFFGSGTQLSVL.

The chain combines TRBV10-2 with TRBJ2-5; perhaps TRBD1 as D (5 bases). Germline CDR1 reads WSHSY; CDR2 reads SAAADI. Trimming left V 5 bases short and J 2 bases short, with 9 bases between. The CDR3 is made up of 13 amino acids. CDR3 protein: CASSRQPQETQYF. In DNA, the CDR3 is TGCGCCAGCAGTCGACAGCCTCAAGAGACCCAGTACTTC.

The V call is TRBV6-1, the J call TRBJ1-2, with TRBD1 matching 9 bases. The germline V gene has CDR1 MNHNS and CDR2 SASEGT. V shed 6 bases and J 2 bases; nucleotides not matched to a gene: 7. The CDR3 has 15 residues. Written as DNA, the CDR3 is TGTGCCAGCAGAGAACCGGGACAGGGAAACTATGGCTACACCTTC. Its translation: CASREPGQGNYGYTF.

The count of this clone is one. This chain uses TRBV2 with TRBJ1-2, with TRBD1 matching over 10 bases. V lost 7 bases to trimming and J lost 6 bases; unmatched junction nucleotides: 8. CDR1 is SNHLY, CDR2 FYNNEI, per germline. CDR3 length: 14 residues. DNA for the CDR3: TGTGCCAGCACCGGGGGAGGACAGGGGGATGGCTACACCTTC. Protein product: CASTGGGQGDGYTF.

This clone was recorded only once. V is TRBV5-4 and J is TRBJ2-1; 8 bases map to TRBD2. Trimming took 4 bases from V and 1 from J; bases not matched to a gene: 4. CDR1 and CDR2 from the germline V gene are SGHNT and YYREEE (reference sequence). CDR3 length: 15 residues. The CDR3: CASSLSGASYNEQFF. Here the CDR3 DNA reads TGTGCCAGCAGCCTTAGCGGGGCTTCCTACAATGAGCAGTTCTTC.